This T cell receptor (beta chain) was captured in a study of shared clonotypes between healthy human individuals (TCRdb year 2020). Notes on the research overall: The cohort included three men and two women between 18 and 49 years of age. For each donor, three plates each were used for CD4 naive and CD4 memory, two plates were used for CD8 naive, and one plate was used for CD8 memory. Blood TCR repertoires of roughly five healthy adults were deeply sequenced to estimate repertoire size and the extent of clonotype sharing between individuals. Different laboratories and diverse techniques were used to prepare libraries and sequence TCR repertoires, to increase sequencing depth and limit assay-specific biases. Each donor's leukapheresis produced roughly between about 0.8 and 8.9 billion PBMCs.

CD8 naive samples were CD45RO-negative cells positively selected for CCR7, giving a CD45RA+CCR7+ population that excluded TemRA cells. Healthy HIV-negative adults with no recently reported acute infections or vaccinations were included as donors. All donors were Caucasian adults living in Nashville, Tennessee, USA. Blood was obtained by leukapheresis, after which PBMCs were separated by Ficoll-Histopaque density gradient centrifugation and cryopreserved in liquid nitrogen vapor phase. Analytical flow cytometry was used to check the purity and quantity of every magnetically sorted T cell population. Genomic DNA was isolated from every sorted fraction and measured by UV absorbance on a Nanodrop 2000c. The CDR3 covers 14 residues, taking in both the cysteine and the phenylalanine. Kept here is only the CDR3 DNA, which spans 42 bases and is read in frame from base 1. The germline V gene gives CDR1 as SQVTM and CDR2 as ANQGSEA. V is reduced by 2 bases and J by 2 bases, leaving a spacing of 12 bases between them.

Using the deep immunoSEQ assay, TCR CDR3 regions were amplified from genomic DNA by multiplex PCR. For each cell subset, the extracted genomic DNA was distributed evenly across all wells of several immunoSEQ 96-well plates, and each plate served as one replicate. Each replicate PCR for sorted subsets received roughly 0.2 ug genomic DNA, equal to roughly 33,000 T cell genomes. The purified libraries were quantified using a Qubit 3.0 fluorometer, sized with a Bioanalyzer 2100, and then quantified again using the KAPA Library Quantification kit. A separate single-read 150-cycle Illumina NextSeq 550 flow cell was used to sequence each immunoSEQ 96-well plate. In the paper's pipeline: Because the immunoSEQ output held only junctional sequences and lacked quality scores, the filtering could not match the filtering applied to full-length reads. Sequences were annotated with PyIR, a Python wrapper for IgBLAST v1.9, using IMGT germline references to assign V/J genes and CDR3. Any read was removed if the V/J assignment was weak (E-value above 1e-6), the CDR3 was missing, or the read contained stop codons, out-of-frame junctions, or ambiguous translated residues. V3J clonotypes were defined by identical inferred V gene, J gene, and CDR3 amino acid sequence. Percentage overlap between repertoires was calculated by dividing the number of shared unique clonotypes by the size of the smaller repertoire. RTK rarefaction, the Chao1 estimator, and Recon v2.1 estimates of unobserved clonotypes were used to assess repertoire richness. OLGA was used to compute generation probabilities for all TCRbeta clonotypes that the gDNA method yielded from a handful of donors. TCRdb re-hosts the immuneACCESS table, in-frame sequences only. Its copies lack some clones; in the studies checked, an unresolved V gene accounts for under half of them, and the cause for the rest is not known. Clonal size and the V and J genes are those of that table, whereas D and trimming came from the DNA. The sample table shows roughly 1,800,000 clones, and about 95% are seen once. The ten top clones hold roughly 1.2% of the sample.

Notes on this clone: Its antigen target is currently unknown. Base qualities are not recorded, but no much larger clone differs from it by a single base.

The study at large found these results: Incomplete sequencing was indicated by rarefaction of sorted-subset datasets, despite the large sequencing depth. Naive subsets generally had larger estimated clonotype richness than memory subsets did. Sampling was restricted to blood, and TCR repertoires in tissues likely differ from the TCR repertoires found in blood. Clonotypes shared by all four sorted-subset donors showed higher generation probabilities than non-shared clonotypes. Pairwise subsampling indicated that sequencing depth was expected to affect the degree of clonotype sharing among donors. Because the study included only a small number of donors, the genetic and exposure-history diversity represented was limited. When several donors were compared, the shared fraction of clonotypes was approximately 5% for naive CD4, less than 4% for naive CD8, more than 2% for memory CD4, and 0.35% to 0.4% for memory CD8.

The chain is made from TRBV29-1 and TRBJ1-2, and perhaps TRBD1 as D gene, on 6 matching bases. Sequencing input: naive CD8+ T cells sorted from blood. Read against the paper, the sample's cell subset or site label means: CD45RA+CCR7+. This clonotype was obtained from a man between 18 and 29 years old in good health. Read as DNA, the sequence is TGCAGCGTTGAACCCACACAGGGAAACTATGGCTACACCTTC. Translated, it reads CSVEPTQGNYGYTF.